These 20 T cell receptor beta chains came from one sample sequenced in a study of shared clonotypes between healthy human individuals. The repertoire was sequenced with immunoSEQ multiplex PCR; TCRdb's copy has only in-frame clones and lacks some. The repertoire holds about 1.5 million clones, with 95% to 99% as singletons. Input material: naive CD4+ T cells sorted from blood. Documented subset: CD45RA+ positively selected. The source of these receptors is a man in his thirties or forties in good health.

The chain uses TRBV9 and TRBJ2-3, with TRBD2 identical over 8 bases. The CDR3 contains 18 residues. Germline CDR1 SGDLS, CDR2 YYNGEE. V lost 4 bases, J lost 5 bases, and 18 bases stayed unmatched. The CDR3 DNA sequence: TGTGCCAGCAGCTCACCTCAACCTAGCGGGTCAGAGCTAGATACGCAGTATTTT. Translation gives CASSSPQPSGSELDTQYF.

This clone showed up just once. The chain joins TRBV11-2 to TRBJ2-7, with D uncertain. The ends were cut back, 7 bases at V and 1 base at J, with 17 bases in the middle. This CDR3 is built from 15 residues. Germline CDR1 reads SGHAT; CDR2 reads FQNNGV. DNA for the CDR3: TGTGCCAGCACCCAAACCCCGGGCCAGTCCTACGAGCAGTACTTC. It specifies CASTQTPGQSYEQYF.

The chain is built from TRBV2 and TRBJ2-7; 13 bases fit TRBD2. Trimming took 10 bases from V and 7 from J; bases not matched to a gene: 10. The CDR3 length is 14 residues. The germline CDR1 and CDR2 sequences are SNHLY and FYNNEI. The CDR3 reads CATTPGLAGREQYF. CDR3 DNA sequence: TGTGCCACCACACCGGGACTAGCGGGACGGGAGCAGTACTTC. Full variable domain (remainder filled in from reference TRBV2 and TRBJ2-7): EPEVTQTPSHQVTQMGQEVILRCVPISNHLYFYWYRQILGQKVEFLVSFYNNEISEKSEIFDDQFSVERPDGSNFTLKIRSTKLEDSAMYFCATTPGLAGREQYFGPGTRLTVT.

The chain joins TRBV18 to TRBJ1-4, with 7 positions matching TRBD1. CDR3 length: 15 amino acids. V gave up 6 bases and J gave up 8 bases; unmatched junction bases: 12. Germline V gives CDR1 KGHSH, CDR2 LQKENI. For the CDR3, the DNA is TGTGCCAGCTCTCTAACTGGGACAGTTCCCGAAAAACTGTTTTTT. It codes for CASSLTGTVPEKLFF.

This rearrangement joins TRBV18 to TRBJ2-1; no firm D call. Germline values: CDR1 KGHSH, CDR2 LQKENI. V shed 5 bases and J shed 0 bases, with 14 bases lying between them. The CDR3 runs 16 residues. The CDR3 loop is CASSGFKGGSYNEQFF. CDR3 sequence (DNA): TGTGCCAGCTCAGGGTTCAAAGGCGGCTCCTACAATGAGCAGTTCTTC.

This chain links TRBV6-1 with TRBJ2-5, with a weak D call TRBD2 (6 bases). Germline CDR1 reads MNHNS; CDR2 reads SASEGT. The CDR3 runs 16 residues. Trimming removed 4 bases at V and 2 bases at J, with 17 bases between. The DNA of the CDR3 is TGTGCCAGCAGTGGACCCGCTGGGACTTATCAAGAGACCCAGTACTTC. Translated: CASSGPAGTYQETQYF.

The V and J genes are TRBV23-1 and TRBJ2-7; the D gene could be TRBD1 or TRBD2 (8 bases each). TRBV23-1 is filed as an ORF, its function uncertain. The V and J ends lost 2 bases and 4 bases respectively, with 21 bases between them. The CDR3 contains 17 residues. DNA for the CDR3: TGCGCCAGCAGTCAAACTAACCGACAGGGGACTAGTTACGAGCAGTACTTC. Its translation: CASSQTNRQGTSYEQYF.

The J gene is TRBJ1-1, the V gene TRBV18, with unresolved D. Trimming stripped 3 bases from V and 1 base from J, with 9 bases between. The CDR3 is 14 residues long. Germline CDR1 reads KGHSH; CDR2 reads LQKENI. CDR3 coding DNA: TGTGCCAGCTCACCCCAGGCGGGGAACACTGAAGCTTTCTTT. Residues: CASSPQAGNTEAFF.

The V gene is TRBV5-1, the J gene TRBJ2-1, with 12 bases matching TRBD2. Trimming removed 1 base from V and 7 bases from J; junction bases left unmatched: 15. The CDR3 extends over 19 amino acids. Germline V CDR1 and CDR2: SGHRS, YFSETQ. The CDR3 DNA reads TGCGCCAGCAGCTTGTGGGGGACTAGCGGGTTTTCCACAGGGAATGAGCAGTTCTTC. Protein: CASSLWGTSGFSTGNEQFF.

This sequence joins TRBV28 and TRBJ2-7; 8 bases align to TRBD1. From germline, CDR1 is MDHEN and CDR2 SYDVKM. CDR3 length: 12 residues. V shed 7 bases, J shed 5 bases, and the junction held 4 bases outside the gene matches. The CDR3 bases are TGTGCCAGCACCGTGGACAGGGACGAGCAGTACTTC. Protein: CASTVDRDEQYF.

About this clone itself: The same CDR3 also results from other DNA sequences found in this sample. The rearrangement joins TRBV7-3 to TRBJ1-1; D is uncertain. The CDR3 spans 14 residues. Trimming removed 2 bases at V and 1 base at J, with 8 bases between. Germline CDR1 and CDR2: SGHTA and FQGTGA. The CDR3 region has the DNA TGTGCCAGCAGCTTAGGACCGCAGAACACTGAAGCTTTCTTT. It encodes CASSLGPQNTEAFF.

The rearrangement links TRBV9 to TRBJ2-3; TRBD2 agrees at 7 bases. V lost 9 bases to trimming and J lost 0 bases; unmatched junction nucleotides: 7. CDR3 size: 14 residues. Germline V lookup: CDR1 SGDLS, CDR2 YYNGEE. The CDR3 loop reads CATNTGGSTDTQYF. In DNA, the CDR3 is TGTGCCACCAACACGGGAGGAAGCACAGATACGCAGTATTTT.

The CDR3 loop is CASSPGRDQIRGNTIYF. The CDR3 DNA reads as TGTGCCAGCTCACCAGGCCGGGACCAAATTCGTGGAAACACCATATATTTT. This chain links TRBV18 with TRBJ1-3; tentative D call: TRBD1 (5 bases). Trimming removed 2 bases at V and 3 bases at J, with 17 bases between. Germline V CDR1 and CDR2: KGHSH, LQKENI. CDR3 length equals 17 residues.

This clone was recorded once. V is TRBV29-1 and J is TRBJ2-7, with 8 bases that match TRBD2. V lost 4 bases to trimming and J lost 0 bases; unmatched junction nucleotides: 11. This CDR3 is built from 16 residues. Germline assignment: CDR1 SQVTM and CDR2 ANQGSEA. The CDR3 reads CSVVGLAGLSSYEQYF. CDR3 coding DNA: TGCAGCGTTGTTGGGCTAGCGGGCCTCAGCTCCTACGAGCAGTACTTC.

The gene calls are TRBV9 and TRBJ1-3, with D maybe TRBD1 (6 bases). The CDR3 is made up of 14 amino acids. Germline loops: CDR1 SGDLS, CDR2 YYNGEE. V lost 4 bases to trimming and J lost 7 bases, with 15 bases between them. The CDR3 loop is CASSPGGGPNTIYF. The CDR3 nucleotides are TGTGCCAGCAGCCCAGGCGGGGGGCCGAACACCATATATTTT.

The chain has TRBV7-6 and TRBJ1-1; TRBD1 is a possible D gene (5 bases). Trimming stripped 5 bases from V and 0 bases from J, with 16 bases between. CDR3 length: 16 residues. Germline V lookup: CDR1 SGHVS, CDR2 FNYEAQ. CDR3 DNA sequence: TGTGCCAGCAGCCTCAGACGTGGGGGGATGAACACTGAAGCTTTCTTT. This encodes CASSLRRGGMNTEAFF.

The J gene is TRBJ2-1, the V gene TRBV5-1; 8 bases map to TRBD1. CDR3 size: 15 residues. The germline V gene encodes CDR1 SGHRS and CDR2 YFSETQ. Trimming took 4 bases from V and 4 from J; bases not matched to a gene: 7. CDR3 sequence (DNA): TGCGCCAGCAGCGTCGGGACAGGAGATTACAATGAGCAGTTCTTC. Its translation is CASSVGTGDYNEQFF.

CDR3 nucleotides: TGTGCCAGCAGCTTAATGGCGGGTAACACCGGGGAGCTGTTTTTT. It specifies CASSLMAGNTGELFF. This sequence joins TRBV7-2 and TRBJ2-2, with D perhaps TRBD2 (5 bases). With 2 bases removed from V and 2 bases from J, the gap between germline ends came to 9 bases. The CDR3 has 15 residues. Germline CDR1 SGHTA, CDR2 FQGNSA.

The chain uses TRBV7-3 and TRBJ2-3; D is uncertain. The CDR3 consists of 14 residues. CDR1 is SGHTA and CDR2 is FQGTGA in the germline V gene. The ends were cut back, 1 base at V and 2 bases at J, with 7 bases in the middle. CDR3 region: CASSLNSLTDTQYF. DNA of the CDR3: TGTGCCAGCAGCTTAAACAGTCTCACAGATACGCAGTATTTT.

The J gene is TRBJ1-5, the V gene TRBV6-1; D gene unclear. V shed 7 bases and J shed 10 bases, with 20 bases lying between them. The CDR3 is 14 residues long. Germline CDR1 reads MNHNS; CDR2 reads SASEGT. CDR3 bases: TGTGCCAGCAATCAAGGGCGGGCAGTGAAACCCCAGCATTTT. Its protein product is CASNQGRAVKPQHF.